This T cell receptor (beta chain) emerged from a study of response to subunit inactivated influenza vaccine. General study points: Authors suggested each seasonal flu vaccination may recruit only limited numbers of new T cells.

The germline V gene has CDR1 LGHNA and CDR2 YSLEER. The CDR3 extends over 14 amino acids. Trimming removed 1 base from V and 3 bases from J, with 10 bases in between. In its sample, this clonotype was seen a few times. What it binds is unknown. TCRdb itself ran the RT-PCR reads through MiXCR, one entry per CDR3 protein. The sample yields 750,000 to 850,000 distinct CDR3 sequences, 18% seen once. Specimen: PBMCs from blood, collected more than 4 days after vaccination. This TCR came from a man aged 50 to 60 who received an inactivated influenza vaccine. The chain is built from TRBV4-3 and TRBJ2-7; D ambiguous. This chain's CDR3 is CASSQGRTGYEQYF. The DNA of the CDR3 is TGCGCCAGCAGCCAAGGCAGGACGGGCTACGAGCAGTACTTC.